This T cell receptor beta chain was sequenced in a study of blood T cells in healthy people across ages. V lost 4 bases and J lost 4, with 12 bases in between. Looked up from germline, CDR1 is SGDLS and CDR2 is YYNGEE. The CDR3 contains 14 residues. It was with a sample-barcoded 5' primer and a J-beta primer mix that a second PCR of about 6 to 12 cycles was run. TCRdb reprocessed the 5' RACE reads via MiXCR and lists one record per CDR3 protein. The sample includes approximately 690,000 distinct CDR3 sequences, around 41% seen only once; the top ten take about 30%. The specimen sequenced was blood. This sequence originates from a man aged 80 or over in good health. The V call is TRBV9, the J call TRBJ1-3, with unresolved D. This CDR3 reads CASSIRPGGNTIYF. DNA of the CDR3: TGTGCCAGCAGCATCCGACCCGGGGGAAACACCATATATTTT.